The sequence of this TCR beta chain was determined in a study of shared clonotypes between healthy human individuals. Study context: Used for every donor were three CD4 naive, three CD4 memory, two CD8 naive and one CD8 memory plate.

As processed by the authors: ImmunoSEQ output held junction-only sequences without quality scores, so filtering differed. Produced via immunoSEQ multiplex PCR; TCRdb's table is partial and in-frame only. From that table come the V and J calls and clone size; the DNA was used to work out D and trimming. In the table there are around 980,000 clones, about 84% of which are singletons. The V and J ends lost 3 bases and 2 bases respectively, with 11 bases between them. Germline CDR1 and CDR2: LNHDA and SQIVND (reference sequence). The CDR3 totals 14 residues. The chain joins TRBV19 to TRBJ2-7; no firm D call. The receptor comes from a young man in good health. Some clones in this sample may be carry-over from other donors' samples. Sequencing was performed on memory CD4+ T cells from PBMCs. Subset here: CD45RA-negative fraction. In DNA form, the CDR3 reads TGTGCCAGTAGTATGTCGGCAGCGACCTACGAGCAGTACTTC. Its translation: CASSMSAATYEQYF.